This T cell receptor beta chain is from a study of blood T cell repertoires in COVID-19 (dated by TCRdb to the early 2020s). For context, the study as a whole: Collaborator samples came from the United States, Italy and Spain and covered acute and convalescent phases of COVID-19. The prospective study material was composed of cDNA or gDNA derived from T cells, B-cell-depleted T cells, or PBMCs. Subjects who had been exposed to COVID-19, were actively infected with it, or had recovered from it provided the deeply sampled blood TCRbeta repertoires that made up the dataset. The repertoires were released in a freely available public database intended as a resource for research on the immune response to SARS-CoV-2. Samples came from the ongoing ImmuneRACE study (first 160 participants) plus 1,254 subjects from 6 global collaborators. The sample metadata nearly always contained a de-identified subject ID, COVID-19 status, age in years and sex. Where available, HLA class I and class II types were obtained from metadata supplied by the sample provider rather than from assay-based typing. Broader findings and caveats from the paper: Clinical and demographic metadata were provided uncurated, with the amount varying by source and participant.

The immunoSEQ Assay, a bias-controlled multiplex PCR, was used to amplify TCRbeta CDR3 regions from genomic DNA. As for the authors' bioinformatics: Within the assay, amplification of reference gene primers was used to estimate how many nucleated cells each sample contained. Sequence reads were collapsed and filtered to measure the absolute abundance of every unique TCRbeta CDR3 rearrangement. For each sample, productive Simpson clonality was calculated as the square root of Simpson's diversity index over productive rearrangements. This immuneACCESS table, as held by TCRdb, lists in-frame sequences with V and J called but not all clones. Of the missing ones, under half trace to an unresolved V gene in checked studies; the others have no known cause. V, J and clone size are taken as reported in that table, and D and trimming were inferred from the DNA itself. For this sample there are over 60,000 clones; 90% appear just once. The ten top clones hold 4% to 6.5% of the sample.

The CDR3 contains 14 residues, cysteine and phenylalanine counted. Just CDR3 DNA is preserved here, 42 bases in frame from base 1. The germline V and J ends show losses of 4 bases and 3 bases respectively, and no gene match explains 6 bases of the junction. For CDR1 and CDR2, the germline V gene lists SGHRS and YFSETQ. Each collaborating institution followed its own protocols to collect whole blood in K2EDTA tubes. For TCRbeta analysis, collaborator samples were shipped as frozen whole blood, as isolated PBMCs, or as DNA extracted from either sample type. For this clone: The target of this receptor is not known. No base qualities exist here, and no much larger clone lies one base off it.

The V and J segments used are TRBV5-1 and TRBJ2-7; TRBD1 fits 8 bases in the junction. The sequenced sample was peripheral blood. The sequence was collected from a man aged 45-65 years with acute or convalescent COVID-19. The nucleotide sequence reads as follows: TGCGCCAGCAGCACCTGGACAGGGCTCTACGAGCAGTACTTC. This is translated as CASSTWTGLYEQYF.